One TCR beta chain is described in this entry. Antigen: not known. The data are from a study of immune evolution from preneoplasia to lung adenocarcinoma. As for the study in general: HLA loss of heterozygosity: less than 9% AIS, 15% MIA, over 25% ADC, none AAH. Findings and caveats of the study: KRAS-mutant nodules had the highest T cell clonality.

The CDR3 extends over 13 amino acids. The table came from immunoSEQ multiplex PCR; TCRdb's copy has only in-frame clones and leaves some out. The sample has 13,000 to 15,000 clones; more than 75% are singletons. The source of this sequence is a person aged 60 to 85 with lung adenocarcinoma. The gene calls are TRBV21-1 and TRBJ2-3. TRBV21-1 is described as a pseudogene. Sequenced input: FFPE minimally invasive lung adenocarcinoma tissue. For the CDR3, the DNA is TGTGCCAGCAGCAAGGATAGCACAGATACGCAGTATTTT. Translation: CASSKDSTDTQYF.